This T cell receptor beta chain was captured by sequencing in a study of neoadjuvant anti-PD-1 for oral cavity cancer. Time point denoted: after neoadjuvant nivolumab, at surgical resection. The study, taken as a whole, reports: Only three patients per response group were TCR-analyzed; validation needed.

Turning to this clone: Antigen unknown.

With 3 bases removed from V and 7 bases from J, the gap between germline ends came to 12 bases. Looked up from germline, CDR1 is MNHEY and CDR2 is SMNVEV (reference sequence). CDR3 length: 13 amino acids. Clones were sequenced by immunoSEQ multiplex PCR, and TCRdb holds only the in-frame ones, with some missing. This repertoire shows more than 11,000 clones, just under 75% found once; its top ten account for roughly 2.9%. The receptor's source is a person between 40 and 80 years old with oral cavity squamous cell carcinoma. The gene calls are TRBV27 and TRBJ1-1, with a possible D match to TRBD1 (6 bases). Source: PBMCs, taken after nivolumab (anti-PD-1) treatment. CDR3 bases: TGTGCCAGCAGTTTTGTGGGAGGGGGTGAAGCTTTCTTT. Encoded protein: CASSFVGGGEAFF.